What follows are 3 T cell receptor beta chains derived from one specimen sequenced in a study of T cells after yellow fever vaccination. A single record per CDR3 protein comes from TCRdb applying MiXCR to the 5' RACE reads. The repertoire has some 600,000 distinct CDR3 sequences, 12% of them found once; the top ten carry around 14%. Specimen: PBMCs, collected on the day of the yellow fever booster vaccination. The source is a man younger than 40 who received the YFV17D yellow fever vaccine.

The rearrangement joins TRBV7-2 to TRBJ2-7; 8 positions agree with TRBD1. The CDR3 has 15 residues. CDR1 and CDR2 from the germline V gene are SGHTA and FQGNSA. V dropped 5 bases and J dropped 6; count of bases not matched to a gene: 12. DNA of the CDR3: TGTGCCAGCAGCGGACAGACAGGGGTAGTCTCCGAGCAGTACTTC. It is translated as CASSGQTGVVSEQYF.

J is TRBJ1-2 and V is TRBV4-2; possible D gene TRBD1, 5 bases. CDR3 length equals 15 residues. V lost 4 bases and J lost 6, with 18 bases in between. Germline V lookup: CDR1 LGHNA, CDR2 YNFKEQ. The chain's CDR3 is CASSPNLGVKDGYTF. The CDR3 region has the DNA TGTGCCAGCAGCCCCAATTTGGGGGTTAAGGATGGCTACACCTTC.

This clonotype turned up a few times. CDR3 loop: CASVEGVSGIMGIDEQFF. Here the CDR3 DNA reads TGCGCCAGCGTTGAAGGTGTAAGCGGGATTATGGGGATCGATGAGCAGTTCTTC. The chain has TRBV5-1 and TRBJ2-1; 7 bases map to TRBD2. V shed 7 bases, J shed 8 bases, and the junction held 24 bases outside the gene matches. Germline CDR1 SGHRS, CDR2 YFSETQ. The length of the CDR3 is 18 residues.